Presented here are 28 T cell receptor beta chains from one specimen sequenced in a study of cytomegalovirus exposure and HLA in healthy donors (dated by TCRdb to the late 2010s). Preparation of the library involved the immunoSEQ multiplex PCR assay. A mixture of 60 forward primers for TCR Vbeta segments and 13 reverse primers for TCR Jbeta segments was used in the multiplex PCR. The clones in this table, taken by TCRdb from immuneACCESS, are in-frame only. Not every clone is retained; where verified, under half of the shortfall comes from an unresolved V gene, and the cause of the rest is unknown. A total of about 170,000 clones appear in this sample, 82% of them only once. The top ten constitute less than 2% of the sample. The sequencing sample was made of PBMCs. These receptors were collected from a male donor in good health and CMV-seronegative.

The chain employs TRBV18 and TRBJ2-1; TRBD1 aligns across 8 bases. The CDR3 consists of 16 residues. The V segment lost 2 bases and the J segment 7 bases; nucleotides outside the gene matches: 10. From germline, CDR1 is KGHSH and CDR2 LQKENI. The CDR3 reads CASSPAIGTGSNEQFF. The CDR3 DNA is TGTGCCAGCTCACCAGCCATTGGGACAGGATCGAATGAGCAGTTCTTC. The full variable domain, in which reference TRBV18 and TRBJ2-1 provide the parts outside the CDR3, is NAGVMQNPRHLVRRRGQEARLRCSPMKGHSHVYWYRQLPEEGLKFMVYLQKENIIDESGMPKERFSAEFPKEGPSILRIQQVVRGDSAAYFCASSPAIGTGSNEQFFGPGTRLTVL.

The chain joins TRBV19 to TRBJ2-1; 7 bases are shared with TRBD2. The CDR3 is made up of 18 amino acids. The V gene end was trimmed by 3 bases and the J gene end by 0 bases; junction bases not matched to a gene: 11. Germline V CDR1 and CDR2: LNHDA, SQIVND (reference sequence). In nucleotides, the CDR3 is TGTGCCAGTAGTATCCCAGAGCGGGGCCGTAGCTCCTACAATGAGCAGTTCTTC. It translates to CASSIPERGRSSYNEQFF.

J is TRBJ1-1 and V is TRBV6-5; D not resolved. V was clipped by 2 bases and J by 0 bases, with 7 bases between them. The CDR3 is made up of 14 amino acids. The V gene's germline CDR1 is MNHEY and CDR2 SVGAGI. CDR3 amino acids: CASSYGELNTEAFF. The CDR3 region has the DNA TGTGCCAGCAGTTACGGGGAGTTGAACACTGAAGCTTTCTTT.

The chain combines TRBV14 with TRBJ2-7; TRBD1 might be the D (5 bases). Germline lookup yields CDR1 SGHDN and CDR2 FVKESK. V lost 4 bases, J lost 3 bases, and 7 bases lay in between. This CDR3 has 12 amino acids. CDR3 region: CASSPQGYEQYF. In DNA, the CDR3 is TGTGCCAGCAGCCCCCAGGGCTACGAGCAGTACTTC.

The CDR3 sequence: CASSRGRNTEAFF. CDR3 nucleotides: TGTGCCAGCTCCAGGGGACGGAACACTGAAGCTTTCTTT. The chain is built from TRBV6-1 and TRBJ1-1; possibly TRBD1 for D (6 bases). V was pared by 8 bases and J by 1 base, with 11 bases between. CDR3 length: 13 residues. Germline V gene sequence: CDR1 MNHNS, CDR2 SASEGT.

The CDR3 DNA follows: TGTGCCAGCGGGGTACAGGTAAGGCAGCCCCAGCATTTT. Translation gives CASGVQVRQPQHF. The gene calls are TRBV6-1 and TRBJ1-5; D possibly corresponds to TRBD1 (5 bases). V lost 8 bases to trimming and J lost 7 bases, with 15 bases between them. This CDR3 is 13 amino acids long. Germline V gene lookup returns CDR1 MNHNS and CDR2 SASEGT.

The rearrangement links TRBV28 to TRBJ2-1; 9 nucleotides align to TRBD1. The CDR3 has 15 amino acids. Unmatched junction bases numbered 2, after V lost 5 bases and J lost 0 bases. Germline V gene sequence: CDR1 MDHEN, CDR2 SYDVKM. The CDR3 here is CASSPTGGSYNEQFF. The CDR3 bases are TGTGCCAGCAGTCCGACAGGGGGCTCCTACAATGAGCAGTTCTTC.

Concerning this clone: One end of the junction fails to match germline, which may point to a read error. The rearrangement uses TRBV7-9 and TRBJ2-7, with 10 bases aligning to TRBD1. Per germline, CDR1 SEHNR and CDR2 FQNEAQ (reference sequence). The CDR3 is made up of 15 amino acids. The CDR3 sequence is CSSSSGQGSSYEQYF. CDR3 nucleotides: TGTTCCAGCAGCTCGGGACAGGGGAGCTCCTACGAGCAGTACTTC.

The rearrangement joins TRBV10-1 to TRBJ2-7; D perhaps matches TRBD1 (5 bases). CDR1 is WNHNN and CDR2 is SYGVQD in the germline V gene (reference sequence). V lost 10 bases to trimming and J lost 0 bases, with 10 bases between them. CDR3 size: 12 residues. The chain's CDR3 is CANPTASYEQYF. The CDR3, as DNA: TGCGCCAACCCGACAGCCTCCTACGAGCAGTACTTC.

The V gene is TRBV4-1, the J gene TRBJ2-7; 7 nucleotides align to TRBD2. The trim removed 0 bases at V and 5 bases at J, leaving 7 bases unmatched. Germline CDR1 is MGHRA and CDR2 is YSYEKL. The CDR3 length is 15 residues. The DNA of the CDR3 is TGCGCCAGCAGCCAAGAGGGGCGGGAGTTCGACGAGCAGTACTTC. Amino acids: CASSQEGREFDEQYF.

The chain couples TRBV28 to TRBJ1-5, with D perhaps TRBD1 (5 bases). With 5 bases removed from V and 6 bases from J, the gap between germline ends came to 20 bases. CDR1 is MDHEN, CDR2 SYDVKM, per germline. This CDR3 region has 16 residues. CDR3: CASSPGGGAEGQPQHF. The CDR3 nucleotides are TGTGCCAGCAGTCCGGGCGGAGGGGCTGAGGGTCAGCCCCAGCATTTT.

The chain has TRBV4-1 and TRBJ2-5, with 14 bases fitting TRBD2. The CDR3 loop spans 16 amino acids. CDR1 MGHRA and CDR2 YSYEKL come from the germline V gene. With 4 bases clipped from V and 2 bases from J, the junction kept 3 bases outside the gene matches. This chain's CDR3 is CASSPRLAGGQETQYF. CDR3 nucleotides: TGCGCCAGCAGCCCGCGACTAGCGGGGGGGCAAGAGACCCAGTACTTC.

V and J are TRBV2 and TRBJ1-5, with 11 positions matching TRBD1. Germline CDR1 and CDR2: SNHLY and FYNNEI. The junction had 5 bases not matched to a gene; V was cut back by 6 bases and J by 7 bases. The CDR3 is made up of 14 amino acids. CDR3 in DNA: TGTGCCAGCAGGACCGGGACAGGGGGGCAGCCCCAGCATTTT. Its translation is CASRTGTGGQPQHF.

The rearrangement joins TRBV6-6 to TRBJ1-3; a possible D gene is TRBD1 (5 bases). This CDR3 spans 15 amino acids. The V end lost 5 bases, the J end lost 0 bases, and 11 bases lay between the germline ends. Germline-derived CDR1 and CDR2 are MNHNY and SVGAGI (reference sequence). CDR3 region: CASSQQVGSGNTIYF. In DNA, the CDR3 is TGTGCCAGCAGTCAACAGGTGGGCTCTGGAAACACCATATATTTT.

This chain joins TRBV25-1 and TRBJ2-1; D gene uncertain. Trimming removed 4 bases from V and 1 base from J, with 5 bases in between. The CDR3 sequence is 13 residues long. Germline-derived CDR1 and CDR2 are MGHDK and SYGVNS. The CDR3 nucleotides read TGTGCCAGCAGTGCCGGGTCCTACAATGAGCAGTTCTTC. Its translation: CASSAGSYNEQFF.

The chain has TRBV12-5 and TRBJ2-1; 11 bases fit TRBD1. With 3 bases clipped from V and 8 bases from J, the junction kept 3 bases outside the gene matches. The CDR3 loop spans 14 amino acids. CDR1 LGHNT and CDR2 FRNRAP come from the germline V gene. CDR3 bases: TGTGCTAGTGGTTTAGGACAGGGGGCCGATGAGCAGTTCTTC. This gives the protein CASGLGQGADEQFF. The full variable domain, rest sourced from reference TRBV12-5 and TRBJ2-1, is DARVTQTPRHKVTEMGQEVTMRCQPILGHNTVFWYRQTMMQGLELLAYFRNRAPLDDSGMPKDRFSAEMPDATLATLKIQPSEPRDSAVYFCASGLGQGADEQFFGPGTRLTVL.

The V call is TRBV5-1, the J call TRBJ2-1; D gene unclear. The CDR3 runs 14 residues. The germline CDR1 and CDR2 sequences are SGHRS and YFSETQ. V lost 4 bases, J lost 3 bases, and 11 bases lay in between. CDR3 loop: CASSQDMRYNEQFF. CDR3 DNA: TGCGCCAGCAGCCAAGACATGCGCTACAATGAGCAGTTCTTC.

J is TRBJ1-1 and V is TRBV2; the match to TRBD1 covers 7 bases. The CDR3 is 15 residues long. Germline CDR1 and CDR2: SNHLY and FYNNEI. The V segment lost 7 bases and the J segment 0 bases; nucleotides outside the gene matches: 8. The CDR3: CASIRQGQMNTEAFF. Here the CDR3 DNA reads TGTGCCAGCATAAGACAGGGTCAAATGAACACTGAAGCTTTCTTT.

This rearrangement joins TRBV5-1 to TRBJ1-4, with D perhaps matching TRBD1 (5 bases). This CDR3 region has 17 residues. V lost 0 bases to trimming and J lost 7 bases, with 19 bases between them. The germline V gene has CDR1 SGHRS and CDR2 YFSETQ. CDR3 sequence (DNA): TGCGCCAGCAGCTTGGAGGGCGGGGGACTTTCCAGTGAAAAACTGTTTTTT. It is translated as CASSLEGGGLSSEKLFF. The full variable domain, completed using reference TRBV5-1 and TRBJ1-4, is KAGVTQTPRYLIKTRGQQVTLSCSPISGHRSVSWYQQTPGQGLQFLFEYFSETQRNKGNFPGRFSGRQFSNSRSEMNVSTLELGDSALYLCASSLEGGGLSSEKLFFGSGTQLSVL.

This clone was seen a single time. The chain employs TRBV11-2 and TRBJ1-2; no reliable D call. Germline-derived CDR1 and CDR2 are SGHAT and FQNNGV. The CDR3 has 12 residues. V shed 6 bases and J shed 13 bases, with 18 bases lying between them. CDR3 nucleotides: TGTGCCAGCAGAGCGAGTTCAAACCCGTTCACCTTC. Residues: CASRASSNPFTF.

The chain couples TRBV27 to TRBJ2-7; 10 positions agree with TRBD1. The CDR3 is 14 residues long. Germline assignment: CDR1 MNHEY and CDR2 SMNVEV (reference sequence). Losses at the gene ends were 8 bases for V and 3 bases for J; bases not matched to a gene: 7. The CDR3 coding sequence is TGTGCCAGCCACACCGGGACAGGGGTCTACGAGCAGTACTTC. Its translation is CASHTGTGVYEQYF.

This chain connects TRBV25-1 to TRBJ1-6; TRBD1 is a possible D gene (6 bases). V lost 8 bases to trimming and J lost 2 bases, with 10 bases between them. Germline-derived CDR1 and CDR2 are MGHDK and SYGVNS. The CDR3 is 14 amino acids. CDR3 sequence (DNA): TGTGCCAGCTCGGGGGGCACCTATAATTCACCCCTCCACTTT. Translating it yields CASSGGTYNSPLHF. Drawing the rest from reference TRBV25-1 and TRBJ1-6, the complete variable domain is EADIYQTPRYLVIGTGKKITLECSQTMGHDKMYWYQQDPGMELHLIHYSYGVNSTEKGDLSSESTVSRIRTEHFPLTLESARPSHTSQYLCASSGGTYNSPLHFGNGTRLTVT.

This clone was detected a few times. V and J are TRBV18 and TRBJ2-2, with D unresolved. There are 14 residues in the CDR3. Deletions cut 3 bases from V and 4 bases from J, with 9 bases between. Germline CDR1 is KGHSH and CDR2 is LQKENI. In nucleotides, the CDR3 is TGTGCCAGCTCACCGAACCCCAGCACCGGGGAGCTGTTTTTT. It encodes CASSPNPSTGELFF.

The chain employs TRBV25-1 and TRBJ1-4; 12 bases are a match to TRBD1. CDR3 length: 16 residues. V shed 7 bases and J 4 bases; nucleotides not matched to a gene: 7. CDR1 is MGHDK, CDR2 SYGVNS, per germline. CDR3 region: CASTGTGGVGNEKLFF. The CDR3 coding sequence is TGTGCCAGCACCGGGACAGGGGGCGTAGGTAATGAAAAACTGTTTTTT.

The chain combines TRBV5-1 with TRBJ1-1; the D is unclear. The CDR3 is made up of 15 amino acids. The germline V gene has CDR1 SGHRS and CDR2 YFSETQ. Trimming took off 1 base at V and 2 bases at J, with 12 bases between the two ends. In DNA, the CDR3 is TGCGCCAGCAGCTTGTACACACCGTCAAACACTGAAGCTTTCTTT. This gives the protein CASSLYTPSNTEAFF.

This chain joins TRBV6-5 and TRBJ1-3; 8 bases fit TRBD1. After removal of 5 bases from V and 2 bases from J, the junction contained 5 bases not matched to a gene. Germline V lookup: CDR1 MNHEY, CDR2 SVGAGI. The CDR3 loop spans 15 amino acids. This CDR3 reads CASSADRGTGNTIYF. The CDR3 nucleotides read TGTGCCAGCAGTGCTGACAGGGGCACTGGAAACACCATATATTTT.

V usage is TRBV5-1 and J usage is TRBJ1-4, with a possible D match to TRBD1 (6 bases). Looked up from germline, CDR1 is SGHRS and CDR2 is YFSETQ. Trimming cost V 4 bases and J 4 bases, with 17 bases left between them. CDR3 length equals 16 residues. Written as DNA, the CDR3 is TGCGCCAGCAGCCTGGACAGTACCCTTCGTAATGAAAAACTGTTTTTT. Its protein product is CASSLDSTLRNEKLFF.

This clone was recorded only once. The chain recombines TRBV29-1 with TRBJ1-2; TRBD1 might be the D (6 bases). V was clipped by 8 bases and J by 4 bases, with 17 bases between them. Germline values: CDR1 SQVTM, CDR2 ANQGSEA. The CDR3 is 13 residues long. The CDR3 is CSPLWTDIYGYTF. The CDR3 nucleotides read TGCAGCCCCCTATGGACAGACATCTATGGCTACACCTTC.